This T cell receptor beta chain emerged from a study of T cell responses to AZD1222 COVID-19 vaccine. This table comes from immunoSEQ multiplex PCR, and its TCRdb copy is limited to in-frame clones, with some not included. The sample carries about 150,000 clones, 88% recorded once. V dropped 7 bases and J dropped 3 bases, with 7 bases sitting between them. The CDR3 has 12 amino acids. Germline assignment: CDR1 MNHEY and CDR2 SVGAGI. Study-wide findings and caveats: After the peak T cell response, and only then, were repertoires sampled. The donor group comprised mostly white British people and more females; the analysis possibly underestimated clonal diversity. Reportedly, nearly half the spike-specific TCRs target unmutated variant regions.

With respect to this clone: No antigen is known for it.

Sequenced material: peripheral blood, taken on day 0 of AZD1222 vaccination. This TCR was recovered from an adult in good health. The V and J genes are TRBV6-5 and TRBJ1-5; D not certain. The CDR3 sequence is CASNLPNQPQHF. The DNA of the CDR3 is TGTGCCAGCAACCTCCCCAATCAGCCCCAGCATTTT.